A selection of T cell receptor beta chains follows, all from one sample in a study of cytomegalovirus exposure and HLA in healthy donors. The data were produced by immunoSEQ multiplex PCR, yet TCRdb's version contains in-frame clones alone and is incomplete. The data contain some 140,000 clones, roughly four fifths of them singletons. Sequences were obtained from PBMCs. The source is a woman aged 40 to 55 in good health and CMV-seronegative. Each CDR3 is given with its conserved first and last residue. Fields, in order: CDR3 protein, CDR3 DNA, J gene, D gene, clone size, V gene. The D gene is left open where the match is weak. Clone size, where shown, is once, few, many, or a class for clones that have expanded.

CDR3 protein: CASSQDGGVSKEQFF
CDR3 DNA: TGCGCCAGCAGCCAAGATGGGGGGGTGTCGAAAGAGCAGTTCTTC
J gene: TRBJ2-1
D gene: TRBD2
clone size: -
V gene: TRBV4-1

CDR3 protein: CASSNLQLTGELFF
CDR3 DNA: TGTGCCAGTAGCAACCTACAGCTAACCGGGGAGCTGTTTTTT
J gene: TRBJ2-2
D gene: -
clone size: -
V gene: TRBV19

CDR3 protein: CSSSLNLYGYTF
CDR3 DNA: TGTTCCAGCAGCTTAAATCTCTATGGCTACACCTTC
J gene: TRBJ1-2
D gene: -
clone size: -
V gene: TRBV7-9

CDR3 protein: CASSSTKGQGAGNTIYF
CDR3 DNA: TGTGCCAGCAGCTCCACAAAAGGACAGGGAGCTGGAAACACCATATATTTT
J gene: TRBJ1-3
D gene: TRBD1
clone size: few
V gene: TRBV7-9

CDR3 protein: CASSQDHQPGGSYNEQFF
CDR3 DNA: TGTGCCAGCAGCCAAGATCACCAGCCGGGGGGCTCCTACAATGAGCAGTTCTTC
J gene: TRBJ2-1
D gene: TRBD2
clone size: -
V gene: TRBV14

CDR3 protein: CASSSTGSPYNEQFF
CDR3 DNA: TGTGCCAGCAGTTCGACTGGTAGCCCCTACAATGAGCAGTTCTTC
J gene: TRBJ2-1
D gene: -
clone size: -
V gene: TRBV11-2

CDR3 protein: CASGFQGIGDTEAFF
CDR3 DNA: TGTGCTAGTGGTTTTCAGGGGATCGGCGACACTGAAGCTTTCTTT
J gene: TRBJ1-1
D gene: -
clone size: -
V gene: TRBV12-5

CDR3 protein: CASSLAAGQGAGELFF
CDR3 DNA: TGTGCCAGCAGCTTAGCGGCGGGACAGGGGGCCGGGGAGCTGTTTTTT
J gene: TRBJ2-2
D gene: TRBD1
clone size: -
V gene: TRBV7-6

CDR3 protein: CASSWGQGAVGELFF
CDR3 DNA: TGCGCCAGCAGCTGGGGACAGGGCGCAGTAGGAGAGCTGTTTTTT
J gene: TRBJ2-2
D gene: TRBD1
clone size: once
V gene: TRBV5-1

CDR3 protein: CASSSGGSIELYGYTF
CDR3 DNA: TGCGCCAGCAGCTCCGGTGGGAGCATCGAACTCTATGGCTACACCTTC
J gene: TRBJ1-2
D gene: -
clone size: once
V gene: TRBV5-1

CDR3 protein: CASSGGQGASNSPLHF
CDR3 DNA: TGTGCCAGCAGCGGGGGACAGGGGGCATCTAATTCACCCCTCCACTTT
J gene: TRBJ1-6
D gene: TRBD1
clone size: -
V gene: TRBV9

CDR3 protein: CASSSGDRFPYGYTF
CDR3 DNA: TGTGCCAGTAGTAGTGGGGACAGGTTCCCCTATGGCTACACCTTC
J gene: TRBJ1-2
D gene: TRBD1
clone size: once
V gene: TRBV19

CDR3 protein: CASSSQGGAEAFF
CDR3 DNA: TGTGCCAGCAGCTCACAGGGTGGGGCTGAAGCTTTCTTT
J gene: TRBJ1-1
D gene: -
clone size: -
V gene: TRBV7-9

CDR3 protein: CASSQDPRENQPQHF
CDR3 DNA: TGCGCCAGCAGCCAAGATCCCCGGGAGAATCAGCCCCAGCATTTT
J gene: TRBJ1-5
D gene: -
clone size: -
V gene: TRBV4-1

CDR3 protein: CASSLTGYTGELFF
CDR3 DNA: TGTGCCAGCAGTTTAACAGGGTACACCGGGGAGCTGTTTTTT
J gene: TRBJ2-2
D gene: -
clone size: few
V gene: TRBV27

CDR3 protein: CASSLGDSIDQPQHF
CDR3 DNA: TGCGCCAGCAGCTTGGGTGACAGTATCGATCAGCCCCAGCATTTT
J gene: TRBJ1-5
D gene: -
clone size: -
V gene: TRBV5-1

CDR3 protein: CASSVGQSAPLHF
CDR3 DNA: TGTGCCAGCAGCGTGGGACAGTCAGCACCCCTCCACTTT
J gene: TRBJ1-6
D gene: TRBD1
clone size: -
V gene: TRBV9

CDR3 protein: CASSPRERGNQPQHF
CDR3 DNA: TGTGCCAGCAGTCCTCGGGAACGCGGCAATCAGCCCCAGCATTTT
J gene: TRBJ1-5
D gene: -
clone size: -
V gene: TRBV6-5

CDR3 protein: CASSFQQGAGMPQHF
CDR3 DNA: TGTGCCAGCAGCTTTCAACAGGGGGCCGGAATGCCCCAGCATTTT
J gene: TRBJ1-5
D gene: TRBD1
clone size: few
V gene: TRBV5-6

CDR3 protein: CASSLGGGGTYEQYF
CDR3 DNA: TGTGCCAGCAGCTTAGGAGGCGGGGGCACCTACGAGCAGTACTTC
J gene: TRBJ2-7
D gene: -
clone size: -
V gene: TRBV11-2

CDR3 protein: CASSLPGVYGYTF
CDR3 DNA: TGTGCCAGCAGCCTCCCGGGTGTCTATGGCTACACCTTC
J gene: TRBJ1-2
D gene: -
clone size: -
V gene: TRBV28

CDR3 protein: CASSLETSGGPTDTQYF
CDR3 DNA: TGCGCCAGCAGCCTCGAGACAAGCGGGGGGCCCACAGATACGCAGTATTTT
J gene: TRBJ2-3
D gene: TRBD2
clone size: -
V gene: TRBV4-1

CDR3 protein: CSVLRETDTQYF
CDR3 DNA: TGCAGCGTTTTAAGAGAGACAGATACGCAGTATTTT
J gene: TRBJ2-3
D gene: -
clone size: once
V gene: TRBV29-1

CDR3 protein: CASSTSGARDTQYF
CDR3 DNA: TGTGCCAGTAGCACTAGCGGGGCGAGAGATACGCAGTATTTT
J gene: TRBJ2-3
D gene: TRBD2
clone size: once
V gene: TRBV19

CDR3 protein: CASSFGLGTGDSPLHF
CDR3 DNA: TGTGCCAGCAGCTTTGGATTAGGGACAGGGGATTCACCCCTCCACTTT
J gene: TRBJ1-6
D gene: TRBD1
clone size: -
V gene: TRBV5-4

CDR3 protein: CASSAQSASTDTQYF
CDR3 DNA: TGTGCCAGCAGCGCCCAGTCCGCTAGCACAGATACGCAGTATTTT
J gene: TRBJ2-3
D gene: -
clone size: few
V gene: TRBV9

CDR3 protein: CASSTTENYGYTF
CDR3 DNA: TGTGCCAGTAGTACAACGGAGAACTATGGCTACACCTTC
J gene: TRBJ1-2
D gene: -
clone size: -
V gene: TRBV19

CDR3 protein: CASSSPLGQGSSGNTIYF
CDR3 DNA: TGTGCCAGCAGCTCCCCCCTTGGACAGGGGAGCTCTGGAAACACCATATATTTT
J gene: TRBJ1-3
D gene: TRBD1
clone size: -
V gene: TRBV7-6